This entry lists 13 T cell receptor beta chains sequenced from one sample in a study of T-cell reconstitution after alpha-beta-depleted transplantation in children. Preparation of the TCRbeta library was carried out with unique molecular identifiers. TCRdb independently ran MiXCR on the PCR reads; one entry per CDR3 protein. This sample has approximately 1,000,000 distinct CDR3 sequences, with roughly 29% found just once. This specimen was PBMCs, mostly from graft donor cells, taken 360 days after TCRalphabeta/CD19-depleted stem cell transplant. The receptor set was obtained from a boy under three years old who had a stem cell transplant for SCID, so the T cells may come from the graft donor.

This clonotype appeared many times. The gene calls are TRBV9 and TRBJ2-7; weak D call: TRBD1 (6 bases). The CDR3 consists of 18 residues. Germline lookup yields CDR1 SGDLS and CDR2 YYNGEE. The V end was cut by 0 bases, the J end by 1 base, with 20 bases between. Written as DNA, the CDR3 is TGTGCCAGCAGCGTAGGCTCGGGGACCAGGGGTCGGTCCTACGAGCAGTACTTC. This encodes CASSVGSGTRGRSYEQYF.

This clonotype was counted only a few times. The rearrangement uses TRBV21-1 and TRBJ1-5; TRBD1 reflects the table's D call only, with no check against the DNA. TRBV21-1 is labeled a pseudogene. The CDR3 sequence is 14 residues long. The CDR3: CASIPLGADQPQHF. The CDR3 DNA is TGTGCCAGCATCCCCCTGGGAGCTGATCAGCCCCAGCATTTT.

This clonotype appeared a few times. The chain combines TRBV5-1 with TRBJ2-3; tentative D call: TRBD2 (6 bases). The germline V and J ends were trimmed by 1 base and 5 bases, with 11 bases remaining between them. This CDR3 is 14 amino acids long. The germline CDR1 and CDR2 sequences are SGHRS and YFSETQ. The CDR3 sequence: CASSLTSYGDTQYF. The CDR3, as DNA: TGCGCCAGCAGCTTGACTAGCTACGGAGATACGCAGTATTTT.

This CDR3 reads CSVGRDGQETQYF. The CDR3 nucleotides are TGCAGCGTCGGCCGGGACGGCCAAGAGACCCAGTACTTC. J is TRBJ2-5 and V is TRBV29-1; D is tentatively TRBD1 or TRBD2 (5 bases each). This CDR3 is built from 13 residues. V was clipped by 6 bases and J by 1 base, with 12 bases between them. Per the germline V gene, CDR1 is SQVTM and CDR2 is ANQGSEA.

The genes are TRBV27 and TRBJ1-1; a weak D match, TRBD1 (6 bases). The CDR3 runs 15 residues. Between the trimmed V and J ends, which lost 3 bases and 0 bases, there was a span of 11 bases. The germline V gene encodes CDR1 MNHEY and CDR2 SMNVEV (reference sequence). CDR3 nucleotide sequence: TGTGCCAGCAGTTTGGCAGGGGCTTTGAACACTGAAGCTTTCTTT. Translating it yields CASSLAGALNTEAFF.

This clonotype has more than one count but fewer than ten. The chain uses TRBV4-2 and TRBJ2-1; 9 nucleotides agree with TRBD2. J was trimmed by 8 bases and V by 1 base; bases with no gene match: 6. This CDR3 contains 15 residues. Germline values: CDR1 LGHNA, CDR2 YNFKEQ. CDR3 amino acids: CASSQGRTSVDEQFF. CDR3 nucleotides: TGTGCCAGCAGCCAAGGGAGGACTAGCGTTGATGAGCAGTTCTTC.

This clonotype was counted between two and nine times. V usage is TRBV5-5 and J usage is TRBJ2-7; 8 bases line up with TRBD1. Germline values: CDR1 SGHKS, CDR2 YYEKEE (reference sequence). The CDR3 contains 17 residues. V trimming: 5 bases; J trimming: 6 bases; junction bases outside the gene matches: 19. The CDR3 loop reads CASSPPAPGQGWSEQYF. As DNA, the CDR3 is TGTGCCAGCAGTCCCCCCGCCCCCGGACAGGGATGGAGCGAGCAGTACTTC.

The genes are TRBV3-1 and TRBJ2-7; 7 positions match TRBD2. This CDR3 is built from 17 residues. V was clipped by 0 bases and J by 2 bases; unmatched bases: 10. Germline V gene lookup returns CDR1 LGHDT and CDR2 YNNKEL (reference sequence). This CDR3 reads CASSQESGAGETYEQYF. CDR3 nucleotide sequence: TGTGCCAGCAGCCAAGAGTCTGGGGCGGGGGAGACCTACGAGCAGTACTTC.

The chain uses TRBV28 and TRBJ2-7; a possible D gene is TRBD1 (6 bases). The germline gives CDR1 MDHEN, CDR2 SYDVKM. CDR3 length equals 15 residues. Trimming cost V 6 bases and J 4 bases, with 19 bases left between them. In DNA form, the CDR3 reads TGTGCCAGCAGACCCTACGGACAGACCCAGTACGAGCAGTACTTC. Amino acids: CASRPYGQTQYEQYF.

The rearrangement uses TRBV4-1 and TRBJ2-5, with TRBD2 matching 12 bases. V dropped 0 bases and J dropped 6; count of bases not matched to a gene: 14. This CDR3 is 19 amino acids long. From germline, CDR1 is MGHRA and CDR2 YSYEKL. CDR3: CASSQDPSGGASVRKTQYF. CDR3 bases: TGCGCCAGCAGCCAAGACCCTAGCGGGGGGGCCTCGGTTCGTAAGACCCAGTACTTC.

This chain links TRBV9 with TRBJ2-1, with 7 positions matching TRBD2. After removal of 4 bases from V and 8 bases from J, the junction contained 12 bases not matched to a gene. The CDR3 extends over 15 amino acids. Germline V gene sequence: CDR1 SGDLS, CDR2 YYNGEE. The CDR3 DNA follows: TGTGCCAGCAGCCCCCGAGCGACTAGCCGGGATGAGCAGTTCTTC. Its translation is CASSPRATSRDEQFF.

The gene calls are TRBV4-1 and TRBJ2-7; 10 positions agree with TRBD1. The germline gives CDR1 MGHRA, CDR2 YSYEKL. This CDR3 comprises 13 residues. V trimming: 4 bases; J trimming: 7 bases; junction bases outside the gene matches: 4. The CDR3 coding sequence is TGCGCCAGCAGCCCGACAGGGGGCTGGGAGCAGTACTTC. The encoded protein is CASSPTGGWEQYF.

This chain links TRBV29-1 with TRBJ1-5; a weak D match, TRBD1 (5 bases). V was cut by 4 bases and J by 2 bases, with 9 bases left in between. The CDR3 covers 13 residues. The germline V gene has CDR1 SQVTM and CDR2 ANQGSEA. The DNA for the CDR3 is TGCAGCGTTGGACAGAATCGCAATCAGCCCCAGCATTTT. Protein sequence: CSVGQNRNQPQHF.